The 27 T cell receptor beta chains in this list originate from one sample, sequenced in a study of T-cell reconstitution after alpha-beta-depleted transplantation in children. Unique molecular identifiers were built into the TCRbeta library. TCRdb reprocessed the PCR reads via MiXCR and lists one record per CDR3 protein. Found here are about 240,000 distinct CDR3 sequences, roughly 24% of them singletons; the top ten hold roughly 2.6%. Sequenced material: PBMCs, taken before TCRalphabeta/CD19-depleted stem cell transplant. The receptor set was obtained from a girl aged 2-10 years with Fanconi anemia, due to receive a stem cell transplant.

This chain joins TRBV6-1 and TRBJ2-1; 12 bases agree with TRBD2. Germline CDR1 reads MNHNS; CDR2 reads SASEGT. V shed 4 bases, J shed 3 bases, and the junction held 7 bases outside the gene matches. This CDR3 contains 17 residues. The CDR3 sequence is CASSGALAGGFYNEQFF. The DNA for the CDR3 is TGTGCCAGCAGTGGGGCCCTAGCGGGGGGGTTCTACAATGAGCAGTTCTTC.

The gene calls are TRBV13 and TRBJ2-5; tentative D call: TRBD2 (5 bases). V shed 2 bases and J shed 1 base, with 8 bases lying between them. Germline lookup yields CDR1 PRHDT and CDR2 FYEKMQ (reference sequence). The CDR3 consists of 14 residues. The CDR3 sequence: CASSLLAPQETQYF. The CDR3 bases are TGTGCCAGCAGCTTACTAGCCCCCCAAGAGACCCAGTACTTC.

This clonotype was detected only once. J is TRBJ2-3 and V is TRBV20-1, with D perhaps assigned TRBD1 or TRBD2 (6 bases each). The CDR3 length is 12 residues. V lost 4 bases and J 4 bases, leaving 9 bases between the germline ends. Germline V gene data show CDR1 as DFQATT and CDR2 as SNEGSKA (reference sequence). The CDR3 here is CSATGASDTQYF. The CDR3 region has the DNA TGCAGTGCTACGGGGGCCTCAGATACGCAGTATTTT.

This clonotype has a count of ten or more. This sequence joins TRBV4-2 and TRBJ2-7, with D uncertain. Trimming left V 0 bases short and J 9 bases short, with 12 bases between. Germline CDR1 is LGHNA and CDR2 is YNFKEQ. The CDR3 extends over 13 amino acids. CDR3 sequence: CASSQDSTRGQYF. The CDR3 nucleotides read TGTGCCAGCAGCCAAGATTCCACACGCGGGCAGTACTTC.

This clonotype came up a few times. The chain uses TRBV7-6 and TRBJ2-5, with 8 positions matching TRBD2. V was pared by 5 bases and J by 2 bases, with 4 bases of the junction left unmatched. The length of the CDR3 is 14 residues. Per germline, CDR1 SGHVS and CDR2 FNYEAQ. This CDR3 is CASSLGGGQETQYF. In nucleotides, the CDR3 is TGTGCCAGCAGCCTCGGGGGGGGACAAGAGACCCAGTACTTC.

This clonotype was seen a few times. V is TRBV12-3 or TRBV12-4 and J is TRBJ2-5, with 9 bases fitting TRBD2. There are 15 residues in the CDR3. The ends lost 3 bases at V and 4 bases at J; junction bases unmatched: 6. The CDR3 here is CASSFGGGAVETQYF. DNA for the CDR3: TGTGCCAGCAGTTTCGGCGGGGGGGCCGTAGAGACCCAGTACTTC.

The rearrangement uses TRBV21-1 and TRBJ2-7; the table gives TRBD1 as D, unverified against the DNA. TRBV21-1 has pseudogene status. The CDR3 is 17 amino acids. DNA of the CDR3: TGTGCCAGCAGCAAAGATATTGGCCCCCGGGACAGGGACGAGCAGTACTTC. It codes for CASSKDIGPRDRDEQYF.

This clonotype was seen repeatedly, ten times or more. The V and J genes are TRBV12-3 or TRBV12-4 and TRBJ2-1; TRBD2 aligns across 10 bases. Unmatched junction bases numbered 3, after V lost 8 bases and J lost 5 bases. The CDR3 has 13 amino acids. CDR3 protein: CASLAGAHNEQFF. CDR3 nucleotide sequence: TGTGCCAGCCTAGCGGGGGCCCACAATGAGCAGTTCTTC.

In its sample, this clonotype was seen many times. This chain links TRBV12-3 or TRBV12-4 with TRBJ2-7; possibly TRBD1 for D (5 bases). Trimming took 3 bases from V and 3 from J, leaving 18 bases between them. The CDR3 sequence is 16 residues long. This CDR3 is CASSLGLSGKYYEQYF. Written as DNA, the CDR3 is TGTGCCAGCAGTTTGGGTCTGTCAGGGAAATACTACGAGCAGTACTTC.

V and J are TRBV6-5 and TRBJ2-7, with D perhaps matching TRBD1 or TRBD2 (5 bases each). This CDR3 region has 16 residues. V was shortened by 0 bases and J by 5 bases, with 17 bases between the two germline ends. CDR1 is MNHEY and CDR2 is SVGAGI in the germline V gene. The CDR3 DNA reads TGTGCCAGCAGTTACTCGTCTGTGGGGCTCGGGAACGAGCAGTACTTC. Amino acid sequence: CASSYSSVGLGNEQYF.

In this sample, this clonotype turned up a few times. This rearrangement joins TRBV7-2 to TRBJ2-5; D is perhaps TRBD2 (5 bases). This CDR3 region has 16 residues. Trimming removed 6 bases at V and 7 bases at J, with 24 bases between. CDR1 is SGHTA and CDR2 is FQGNSA in the germline V gene. CDR3 sequence (DNA): TGTGCCAGCAGTTCACATGGCCTAACTAGTCGGGGGACCCAGTACTTC. It translates to CASSSHGLTSRGTQYF.

Concerning this clonotype: The junction differs from germline at one of its ends, possibly a read error. V is TRBV29-1 and J is TRBJ2-7, with D perhaps matching TRBD1 or TRBD2 (5 bases each). Germline V gives CDR1 SQVTM, CDR2 ANQGSEA. The CDR3 totals 14 residues. The CDR3 protein is CSVEDWGSSNEQYF. In nucleotides, the CDR3 is TGCAGCGTTGAAGATTGGGGGAGCTCCAACGAGCAGTACTTC.

This chain connects TRBV5-1 to TRBJ2-5; D is perhaps TRBD1 (6 bases). The CDR3 length is 15 residues. Trimming shortened V by 0 bases and J by 2 bases, and 11 bases separated the two germline ends. The germline gives CDR1 SGHRS, CDR2 YFSETQ. This CDR3 is CASSLATGFQETQYF. CDR3 coding DNA: TGCGCCAGCAGCTTGGCTACAGGGTTTCAAGAGACCCAGTACTTC.

This clonotype was seen repeatedly, ten times or more. The J gene is TRBJ2-1, the V gene TRBV10-3, with 8 bases fitting TRBD2. The germline V gene encodes CDR1 ENHRY and CDR2 SYGVKD. V shed 7 bases and J 5 bases; nucleotides not matched to a gene: 7. The CDR3 is made up of 14 amino acids. CDR3 in amino acids: CAINPAGAHNEQFF. The CDR3 DNA reads as TGTGCCATCAATCCAGCGGGGGCCCACAATGAGCAGTTCTTC.

The sample holds many counts of this clonotype. This chain uses TRBV2 with TRBJ2-1, with D perhaps TRBD2 (6 bases). The germline gives CDR1 SNHLY, CDR2 FYNNEI. The V and J ends lost 7 bases and 1 base respectively, with 11 bases between them. The length of the CDR3 is 14 residues. The CDR3 DNA reads TGTGCCAGCAAATCCCGGGGGTCCTACAATGAGCAGTTCTTC. Its translation is CASKSRGSYNEQFF.

This clonotype was counted only a few times. The chain carries TRBV21-1 and TRBJ2-7; the D call in the table, TRBD1, was not verified against the DNA. TRBV21-1 is described as a pseudogene. This CDR3 spans 15 amino acids. As DNA, the CDR3 is TGTGCCAGCAGCAAATTCGCGGGCGTGAGATACGAGCAGTACTTC. Its protein is CASSKFAGVRYEQYF.

At least ten counts were recorded for this clonotype. The CDR3: CASSFGGGQPQHF. DNA of the CDR3: TGCGCCAGCAGCTTTGGGGGAGGCCAGCCCCAGCATTTT. This chain connects TRBV5-1 to TRBJ1-5; tentatively, D is TRBD1 (5 bases). CDR1 and CDR2 (germline): SGHRS, YFSETQ. The ends were cut back, 2 bases at V and 7 bases at J, with 10 bases in the middle. There are 13 residues in the CDR3.

CDR3 in DNA: TGCGCCAGCAGCTTGGCCAAGGACTCTGGGGCCAACGTCCTGACTTTC. Its translation: CASSLAKDSGANVLTF. The chain links TRBV5-1 to TRBJ2-6; D is undetermined. The CDR3 is 16 amino acids. Germline lookup yields CDR1 SGHRS and CDR2 YFSETQ. Deletions cut 0 bases from V and 0 bases from J, with 7 bases between.

In this sample, this clonotype turned up once. The rearrangement links TRBV5-1 to TRBJ2-5; D might be TRBD2 (7 bases). V was cut by 0 bases and J by 7 bases, with 19 bases left in between. Looked up from germline, CDR1 is SGHRS and CDR2 is YFSETQ. CDR3 length: 16 residues. The CDR3 DNA is TGCGCCAGCAGCTTGGGCTTGGCGGGGGCTATGGGGACCCAGTACTTC. Its protein is CASSLGLAGAMGTQYF.

Only a few counts were recorded for this clonotype. The rearrangement uses TRBV7-6 and TRBJ2-3, with a weak D call TRBD2 (6 bases). Germline CDR1 is SGHVS and CDR2 is FNYEAQ. The CDR3 loop spans 14 amino acids. As DNA, the CDR3 is TGTGCAAGTAGGGCGGGAAGGAGCACAGATACGCAGTATTTT. It codes for CASRAGRSTDTQYF.

This clonotype showed up many times. The rearrangement uses TRBV2 and TRBJ2-3; D perhaps matches TRBD2 (6 bases). This CDR3 is 15 amino acids long. Germline loops: CDR1 SNHLY, CDR2 FYNNEI. Trimming took off 4 bases at V and 4 bases at J, with 15 bases between the two ends. Here the CDR3 DNA reads TGTGCCAGCAGTGTCTCGGGAGTGACCCCAGATACGCAGTATTTT. It translates to CASSVSGVTPDTQYF. Using reference TRBV2 and TRBJ2-3 for the parts outside the CDR3, the full variable domain is EPEVTQTPSHQVTQMGQEVILRCVPISNHLYFYWYRQILGQKVEFLVSFYNNEISEKSEIFDDQFSVERPDGSNFTLKIRSTKLEDSAMYFCASSVSGVTPDTQYFGPGTRLTVL.

This chain joins TRBV9 and TRBJ1-2; tentative D call: TRBD1 (5 bases). With 0 bases removed from V and 4 bases from J, the gap between germline ends came to 10 bases. Germline loops: CDR1 SGDLS, CDR2 YYNGEE. CDR3 length equals 14 residues. CDR3 in amino acids: CASSVELGTYGYTF. CDR3 DNA: TGTGCCAGCAGCGTAGAACTCGGGACCTATGGCTACACCTTC. The complete variable domain, with remaining parts taken from reference TRBV9 and TRBJ1-2, reads DSGVTQTPKHLITATGQRVTLRCSPRSGDLSVYWYQQSLDQGLQFLIQYYNGEERAKGNILERFSAQQFPDLHSELNLSSLELGDSALYFCASSVELGTYGYTFGSGTRLTVV.

The gene calls are TRBV3-1 and TRBJ2-2; D is possibly TRBD1 (5 bases). Germline-derived CDR1 and CDR2 are LGHDT and YNNKEL (reference sequence). The V and J ends lost 0 bases and 6 bases respectively, with 14 bases between them. The CDR3 has 16 residues. The CDR3: CASSQEYGRAAGELFF. CDR3 in DNA: TGTGCCAGCAGCCAAGAGTATGGCAGGGCCGCCGGGGAGCTGTTTTTT.

The CDR3 DNA reads TGTGCCAGCAGTTACGGTATTGGGGTCTACGAGCAGTACTTC. This gives the protein CASSYGIGVYEQYF. The chain employs TRBV6-5 and TRBJ2-7, with D uncertain. V lost 2 bases and J lost 3, with 11 bases in between. The CDR3 contains 14 residues. Germline loops: CDR1 MNHEY, CDR2 SVGAGI.

This clonotype was observed at least ten times. The gene calls are TRBV20-1 and TRBJ2-1; no firm D call. Trimming cost V 3 bases and J 1 base, with 4 bases left between them. CDR3 length equals 12 residues. Germline V gene data show CDR1 as DFQATT and CDR2 as SNEGSKA (reference sequence). The CDR3 DNA is TGCAGTGCTAGTAGATCCTACAATGAGCAGTTCTTC. Translation gives CSASRSYNEQFF.

At least ten counts were recorded for this clonotype. The CDR3 sequence is CSRSRGHFTITDTQYF. The CDR3 coding sequence is TGCAGTCGTAGTAGGGGCCACTTTACTATAACAGATACGCAGTATTTT. The chain carries TRBV20-1 and TRBJ2-3; maybe TRBD1 (5 bases). Germline CDR1 and CDR2: DFQATT and SNEGSKA (reference sequence). V lost 8 bases and J 3 bases, leaving 24 bases between the germline ends. The CDR3 totals 16 residues.

This clonotype was counted only a few times. The chain employs TRBV7-2 and TRBJ2-7; tentative D call: TRBD1 (6 bases). CDR1 and CDR2 (germline): SGHTA, FQGNSA. The CDR3 is 14 amino acids. V was pared by 3 bases and J by 5 bases, with 14 bases between. The CDR3 region has the DNA TGTGCCAGCAGCTTCGGACAGCGGTTCCACGAGCAGTACTTC. Translated: CASSFGQRFHEQYF.